The rows below give T cell receptor beta chains drawn from one sample of a study of blood T cell repertoires in COVID-19. Sequencing was performed with immunoSEQ multiplex PCR; in TCRdb, only in-frame clones are kept and a portion is missing. The repertoire holds around 190,000 clones, with about 88% as singletons. Sequenced material: peripheral blood. The receptors derive from a man in his thirties or forties with acute or convalescent COVID-19. The CDR3 runs from the conserved cysteine through the conserved F or W. D genes are given only for firm matches. A row's size may be missing; if present it is once, few, many or a size class.

abundance | j_gene | v_gene | d_gene | CDR3nt | CDR3aa
- | TRBJ1-3 | TRBV24-1 | - | TGTGCCACCAGTGGAGGAGGTCGCTGGTATTTT | CATSGGGRWYF
- | TRBJ2-3 | TRBV18 | TRBD1 | TGTGCCAGCTCACCTTTAGGACAGGGCGATACGCAGTATTTT | CASSPLGQGDTQYF
- | TRBJ2-5 | TRBV7-9 | TRBD1 | TGTGCCAGCAGCTTAGGACAGGGGGAAGAGACCCAGTACTTC | CASSLGQGEETQYF
- | TRBJ1-6 | TRBV7-8 | TRBD1 | TGTGCCAGCAGCCAGCCGGGACAGAGAAATTCACCCCTCCACTTT | CASSQPGQRNSPLHF
- | TRBJ1-5 | TRBV28 | TRBD1 | TGTGCCAGCAGTTCAGACAGGGGGCTGAGGCCCCAGCATTTT | CASSSDRGLRPQHF
- | TRBJ2-5 | TRBV11-2 | - | TGTGCCAGCAGCTTATACAGCCAAGAGACCCAGTACTTC | CASSLYSQETQYF
- | TRBJ2-1 | TRBV12-5 | TRBD2 | TGTGCTAGTGGTTTGGGACTAGCGGGGGCCTACAATGAGCAGTTCTTC | CASGLGLAGAYNEQFF
- | TRBJ2-1 | TRBV30 | TRBD2 | TGTGCCTGGAGTTTTGGACTAGCTTACAATGAGCAGTTCTTC | CAWSFGLAYNEQFF
- | TRBJ2-3 | TRBV5-1 | TRBD2 | TGCGCCAGCAGCTTGGTATCGGGGACTAGCGGCACAGATACGCAGTATTTT | CASSLVSGTSGTDTQYF
- | TRBJ1-2 | TRBV15 | TRBD1 | TGTGCCACCGGACAGGGGGCCCCTTATGGCTACACCTTC | CATGQGAPYGYTF
- | TRBJ2-2 | TRBV11-3 | TRBD2 | TGTGCCAGCAGCGCACTAGCGGGAGGAAACACCGGGGAGCTGTTTTTT | CASSALAGGNTGELFF
- | TRBJ2-1 | TRBV7-6 | TRBD1 | TGTGCCAGCAGCCGACAGGGTAGCTCCTACAATGAGCAGTTCTTC | CASSRQGSSYNEQFF
- | TRBJ1-4 | TRBV9 | - | TGTGCCAGCAGCCAGGGACTAACTAATGAAAAACTGTTTTTT | CASSQGLTNEKLFF
- | TRBJ2-7 | TRBV6-5 | TRBD2 | TGTGCCAGCTGGGAGGGTGAGGGGCCTTACGAGCAGTACTTC | CASWEGEGPYEQYF
- | TRBJ1-1 | TRBV27 | TRBD1 | TGTGCCAGCACTCCGGGACAGGGGGCGTTGAACACTGAAGCTTTCTTT | CASTPGQGALNTEAFF
- | TRBJ2-1 | TRBV4-2 | TRBD2 | TGTGCCAGCAGCCAAAGGGCAGGACTAGCGGGGGGAGTAGGCAATGAGCAGTTCTTC | CASSQRAGLAGGVGNEQFF
- | TRBJ1-5 | TRBV28 | TRBD1 | TGTGCCAGCAGTCCCTGGACAGGGGGTAATCAGCCCCAGCATTTT | CASSPWTGGNQPQHF
- | TRBJ2-2 | TRBV5-6 | - | TGTGCCAGCAGACTAACAGGGAGGAACACCGGGGAGCTGTTTTTT | CASRLTGRNTGELFF
- | TRBJ2-2 | TRBV7-3 | TRBD1 | TGTGCCAGCAGCCCGAGCCTTCGAGGGGGCGGTAGCGGGGAGCTGTTTTTT | CASSPSLRGGGSGELFF
- | TRBJ2-2 | TRBV9 | TRBD1 | TGTGCCAGCAGCCCTCAGGGGGCTCGCGAGGCCGGGGAGCTGTTTTTT | CASSPQGAREAGELFF
- | TRBJ1-1 | TRBV5-4 | TRBD1 | TGTGCCAGCAGGCCAACAGGGGGCGCGGTCACTGAAGCTTTCTTT | CASRPTGGAVTEAFF
- | TRBJ2-5 | TRBV3-1/TRBV3-2 | TRBD2 | TGTGCCAGCAGCCAAGGGGGACTAGGTCTGGAGACCCAGTACTTC | CASSQGGLGLETQYF
- | TRBJ2-5 | TRBV5-4 | TRBD2 | TGTGCCAGCAGCTTACGGACTAGCGGGGGGGCCGAGACCCAGTACTTC | CASSLRTSGGAETQYF
- | TRBJ2-2 | TRBV27 | - | TGTGCCAGCAGTTTAGAACTAGGGCGGCCCGGGGAGCTGTTTTTT | CASSLELGRPGELFF
- | TRBJ1-1 | TRBV5-1 | - | TGCGCCAGCAGCTTGGACAAGAACACTGAAGCTTTCTTT | CASSLDKNTEAFF
- | TRBJ2-5 | TRBV7-8 | TRBD2 | TGTGCCAGCAGCTTCCTGGGACTAGCGGGGGGAGAGACCCAGTACTTC | CASSFLGLAGGETQYF
once | TRBJ1-6 | TRBV7-8 | - | TGTGCCAGCGCTAGGGACAATGGGTCACCCCTCCACTTT | CASARDNGSPLHF
once | TRBJ2-7 | TRBV3-1/TRBV3-2 | TRBD2 | TGTGCCAGCAGCCAGAGGACTAGCGACACCTACGAGCAGTACTTC | CASSQRTSDTYEQYF
- | TRBJ2-2 | TRBV9 | - | TGTGCCAGCAGCGAGCAGGGCACCGGGGAGCTGTTTTTT | CASSEQGTGELFF
- | TRBJ1-6 | TRBV19 | TRBD1 | TGTGCCAGTAGTATCTTGACAGGGGGCAAGGGTTCACCCCTCCACTTT | CASSILTGGKGSPLHF
- | TRBJ1-3 | TRBV19 | - | TGTGCCAGTAGATTAGCCGGCTCTGGAAACACCATATATTTT | CASRLAGSGNTIYF
- | TRBJ2-6 | TRBV6-6 | TRBD1 | TGTGCCAGCAGTCCAGGTACAGGGGGCGCAGAGACTGGGGCCAACGTCCTGACTTTC | CASSPGTGGAETGANVLTF
- | TRBJ2-7 | TRBV6-5 | - | TGTGCCAGCGACCCCGACTGTTACGAGCAGTACTTC | CASDPDCYEQYF
- | TRBJ2-1 | TRBV5-1 | TRBD2 | TGCGCCAGCAGCTTGGCTGTGACTAGCGCCTACAATGAGCAGTTCTTC | CASSLAVTSAYNEQFF
- | TRBJ1-6 | TRBV9 | - | TGTGCCAGCAGCGTGGGGCCCCAATATAATTCACCCCTCCACTTT | CASSVGPQYNSPLHF
- | TRBJ2-5 | TRBV12-5 | TRBD1 | TGTGCTAGTGGTTTGGCACTTCAGCCGGACAGGGGGCCTGGTTTCCCAGAGACCCAGTACTTC | CASGLALQPDRGPGFPETQYF
few | TRBJ1-4 | TRBV5-1 | - | TGCGCCAGCAGCCGCCAACAGGGAAATGAAAAACTGTTTTTT | CASSRQQGNEKLFF
- | TRBJ2-1 | TRBV10-3 | TRBD2 | TGTGCCATCAGCCGGACTAGCGGGGACAACAATGAGCAGTTCTTC | CAISRTSGDNNEQFF
once | TRBJ2-1 | TRBV25-1 | TRBD2 | TGTGCCAGCAAATTAAGAAGCGGGGCTTACAATGAGCAGTTCTTC | CASKLRSGAYNEQFF
- | TRBJ2-3 | TRBV5-6 | - | TGTGCCAGCAGCTTGGTTCTACAGGGAACAGATACGCAGTATTTT | CASSLVLQGTDTQYF
- | TRBJ1-3 | TRBV4-1 | - | TGCGCCAGCAGCCAAGTTTTCAGCTCTGGAAACACCATATATTTT | CASSQVFSSGNTIYF
once | TRBJ2-1 | TRBV11-3 | TRBD1 | TGTGCCAGCAGTTTCGAGACAGGGATTCGCAATGAGCAGTTCTTC | CASSFETGIRNEQFF
- | TRBJ2-7 | TRBV30 | - | TGTGCCTGGAATCCGGGAACCTACGAGCAGTACTTC | CAWNPGTYEQYF
once | TRBJ1-2 | TRBV30 | - | TGTGCCTGGAGTCCCCAGGGCGTTCACTACACCTTC | CAWSPQGVHYTF
- | TRBJ1-2 | TRBV28 | - | TGTGCCAGCAGTTTAGAAGGGGTTGTCTATGGCTACACCTTC | CASSLEGVVYGYTF